The sample holds a few counts of the clone carrying this T cell receptor beta chain. Antigen unknown. V was cut by 1 base and J by 0 bases, with 8 bases left in between. The CDR3 runs 15 residues. Germline V CDR1 and CDR2: MDHEN, SYDVKM. Previously described methods and listed TCR primers were employed for the bulk TCR libraries. TCRdb recomputed calls from the PCR reads with MiXCR, one row per CDR3 protein. The sample has about 100,000 distinct CDR3 sequences, roughly a third seen once; the top ten hold approximately 3.8%. This entry comes from a study of molecular identifiers for immune sequencing clone quantification. Overall study results and limits: Whereas naive cells kept under 1% of molecules in clones above 20 RNA copies, such clones held over 97% in effectors. Jurkat TCR RNA from one cell was spiked into more than 800,000 naive cells, and it was reportedly detectable there.

Naive CD8 T cells, phenotype CD8+CD4-CCR7+CD45RA+, were sorted. This TCR was sampled from a human donor in good health. Some libraries in this study had Jurkat cell RNA spiked in. V usage is TRBV28 and J usage is TRBJ2-3; unclear D gene. The sequenced sample was naive CD8+ T cells from blood, with Jurkat cell RNA spiked in. Subset specified: FACS-sorted CD8+CD4-CCR7+CD45RA+ naive T cells. CDR3 amino acids: CASSLSPGSTDTQYF. CDR3 DNA: TGTGCCAGCAGTTTATCCCCAGGTAGCACAGATACGCAGTATTTT.